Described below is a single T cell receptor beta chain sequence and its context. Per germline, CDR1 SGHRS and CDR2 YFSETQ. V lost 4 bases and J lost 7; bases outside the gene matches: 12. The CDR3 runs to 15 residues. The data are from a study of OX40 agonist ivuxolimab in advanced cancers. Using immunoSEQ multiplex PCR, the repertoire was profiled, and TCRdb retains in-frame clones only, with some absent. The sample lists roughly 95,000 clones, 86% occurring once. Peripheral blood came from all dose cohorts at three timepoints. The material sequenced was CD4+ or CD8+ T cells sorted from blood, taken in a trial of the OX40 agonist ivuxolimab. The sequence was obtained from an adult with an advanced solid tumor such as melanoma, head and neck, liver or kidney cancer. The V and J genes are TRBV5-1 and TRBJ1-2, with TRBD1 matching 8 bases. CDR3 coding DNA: TGCGCCAGCAGCATTTTTCCAGGACAGGGTACTGGCTACACCTTC. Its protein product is CASSIFPGQGTGYTF.